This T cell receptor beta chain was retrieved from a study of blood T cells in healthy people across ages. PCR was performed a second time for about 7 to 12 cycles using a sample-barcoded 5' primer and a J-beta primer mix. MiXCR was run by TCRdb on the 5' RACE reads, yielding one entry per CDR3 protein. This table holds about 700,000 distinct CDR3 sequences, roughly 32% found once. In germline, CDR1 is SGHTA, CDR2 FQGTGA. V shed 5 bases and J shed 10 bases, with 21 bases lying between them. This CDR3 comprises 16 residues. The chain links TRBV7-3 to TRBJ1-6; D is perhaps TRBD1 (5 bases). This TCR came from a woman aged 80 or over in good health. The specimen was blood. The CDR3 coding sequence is TGTGCCAGCAGCAAGGATAGTAGGGGTTACGGATCACCCCTCCACTTT. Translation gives CASSKDSRGYGSPLHF.